This is a list of T cell receptor beta chains from one sample in a study of tumor-infiltrating lymphocytes in primary liver carcinoma. One entry per CDR3 protein results from TCRdb running MiXCR on the multiplex PCR reads. The repertoire holds roughly 36,000 distinct CDR3 sequences, with 75% as singletons. Sequences were obtained from tumor-adjacent normal liver tissue. These receptors were taken from a man aged 35 to 55 with primary liver carcinoma and hepatitis B virus infection. Each CDR3 is given with its conserved first and last residue. The order of the fields is J gene, D gene, V gene, clone size, CDR3 protein, CDR3 DNA. D genes are given only for firm matches. Only part of the rows carry a size: once, few, many, or a class if the clone is expanded.

TRBJ2-1	TRBD2	TRBV14	-	CANSAVAGWVNNEQFF	TGTGCCAACAGTGCCGTAGCGGGGTGGGTAAACAATGAACAGTTCTTC
TRBJ2-7	TRBD2	TRBV6-2/TRBV6-3	-	CASTQQGLVNYEQYF	TGCGCCAGCACTCAGCAGGGACTAGTGAACTACGAGCAGTACTTC
TRBJ2-2	-	TRBV6-6	few	CASGSPRGGSTGKLFF	TGTGCCAGCGGTTCCCCGAGAGGGGGGAGTACCGGGAAGCTGTTTTTT
TRBJ2-7	-	TRBV5-1	-	CASSLKSGSVLNEQYF	TGCGCCAGCAGCCTTAAGTCAGGGTCTGTCTTGAACGAGCAGTACTTC
TRBJ2-3	-	TRBV29-1	-	CSAGTGVGTDTQYF	TGCAGCGCCGGGACGGGAGTCGGCACAGATACGCAGTATTTT
TRBJ2-1	-	TRBV29-1	-	CSVVFITYNEQLF	TGCAGCGTTGTATTCATCACCTACAATGAGCAGCTCTTC
TRBJ2-5	-	TRBV30	-	CAWDNTGKEETQYF	TGTGCCTGGGATAATACAGGGAAGGAAGAGACTCAGTACTTC
TRBJ2-2	-	TRBV6-5	-	CASSYPTGVGGTGELFF	TGTGCCAGCAGTTACCCGACGGGGGTCGGTGGGACTGGGGAGCTGTTTTTT
TRBJ1-6	-	TRBV4-2	-	CASSQDRGTTGSPPHF	TGCGCCAGCAGCCAAGATCGGGGGACAACCGGCTCACCCCCCCACTTT
TRBJ2-3	-	TRBV6-5	medium-sized	CASSLAGGTDTQYF	TGTGCCAGCAGTTTGGCCGGAGGCACAGATACGCAGTATTTT
TRBJ1-1	-	TRBV20-1	-	CSARDFITEF	TGCAGTGCTAGAGATTTCATAACTGAATTT
TRBJ2-1	-	TRBV6-1	once	CDGLGGEFSHEQFF	TGTGACGGGTTAGGGGGAGAATTTAGCCACGAGCAGTTCTTC
TRBJ1-2	-	TRBV7-9	-	CASSTSVGVLGCTF	TGTGCCAGCAGCACATCTGTGGGAGTGTTGGGCTGCACCTTC
TRBJ2-7	TRBD1	TRBV29-1	-	CNAMTSGTVTPNEQYF	TGCAACGCCATGACATCTGGGACAGTCACTCCCAACGAGCAGTACTTC
TRBJ2-3	-	TRBV5-1	-	CAISLVGTLGADTQYF	TGCGCCATCAGCTTGGTTGGGACTCTCGGGGCAGATACGCAATATTTT
TRBJ2-5	TRBD2	TRBV6-4	-	CVSDRTSGTEETQCF	TGTGTCAGTGACAGGACTAGCGGGACGGAAGAGACCCAGTGCTTC
TRBJ1-5	-	TRBV28	-	CASSLRGATQLQHF	TGTGCCAGCAGTCTGAGAGGGGCGACTCAGCTCCAGCATTTT
TRBJ2-7	TRBD1	TRBV30	-	CAWRALGQGSSYEQYF	TGTGCCTGGAGGGCCCTGGGACAGGGATCGTCCTACGAGCAGTACTTC
TRBJ2-2	TRBD1	TRBV5-1	many	CASSRTGPGTGELFF	TGCGCCAGCAGCAGGACAGGGCCGGGAACCGGGGAGCTGTTTTTT
TRBJ2-2	-	TRBV11-2	-	CVSSLRDGNIGELFF	TGTGTCAGCAGCTTAAGGGACGGGAACATCGGGGAGCTGTTTTTT
TRBJ2-1	-	TRBV28	-	CASTFLGGRNEQFF	TGTGCCAGCACTTTCCTAGGTGGAAGGAATGAGCAGTTCTTC
TRBJ2-7	TRBD2	TRBV5-1	many	CASSLDGAGAPYEQYF	TGCGCCAGCAGCTTGGATGGGGCGGGAGCTCCCTACGAGCAGTACTTC
TRBJ2-7	TRBD1	TRBV29-1	medium-sized	CSVLTGAHEQYF	TGCAGCGTGCTGACAGGGGCCCACGAGCAGTACTTC
TRBJ2-7	TRBD1	TRBV11-1	-	CTSRGKRFYKQYF	TGTACCAGCAGGGGGAAGCGATTCTACAAGCAATACTTC
TRBJ1-5	-	TRBV12-3/TRBV12-4	-	CASTRATAINQPQHF	TGTGCCAGTACACGGGCCACCGCAATAAATCAGCCCCAGCATTTT
TRBJ2-3	TRBD1	TRBV7-9	-	CASSSDRDGTDTQYF	TGTGCCAGCAGCTCGGACAGGGACGGGACAGATACGCAATATTTT
TRBJ2-1	-	TRBV10-3	-	CAISERGLAGFSSYNEQFF	TGTGCCATCAGTGAGCGGGGACTGGCGGGATTCAGCTCCTACAATGAGCAGTTCTTC
TRBJ2-2	-	TRBV4-1	-	CASSQGVGRWGGELSF	TGCGCCAGCAGCCAAGGTGTGGGGAGATGGGGCGGGGAGCTGTCTTTT
TRBJ2-3	TRBD2	TRBV11-2	-	CASSSGLAGVLDTRYF	TGTGCCAGCAGCTCGGGACTAGCGGGAGTGTTGGATACGCGATATTTT
TRBJ2-5	-	TRBV4-1	-	CASGQGTVLEETQYF	TGTGCCAGCGGCCAGGGCACAGTCCTAGAGGAGACCCAGTACTTC
TRBJ2-1	-	TRBV6-1	once	CAFSEEVGGYNEQFF	TGTGCCTTCAGTGAAGAAGTGGGAGGATACAATGAGCAGTTCTTC
TRBJ2-7	-	TRBV5-5	-	CAGSLWSSYEQYF	TGTGCCGGCAGCTTGTGGAGCTCCTACGAGCAATACTTC
TRBJ2-2	-	TRBV6-5	-	CASSWDSWELFF	TGTGCCAGCAGCTGGGACTCCTGGGAGCTGTTTTTT
TRBJ2-5	-	TRBV11-2	many	CASTPLGIGETQYF	TGTGCCAGCACGCCCCTGGGCATTGGAGAGACCCAGTACTTC